This entry lists 32 T cell receptor beta chains sequenced from one sample in a study of vaccination effects on CD4 cells after COVID-19. Repertoires were generated with immunoSEQ multiplex PCR, while TCRdb's copy carries only in-frame clones and drops some. This sample has tens of thousands of clones, with 75% to 85% found just once. Expansion of antigen-specific CD4+ T cells with viral peptide pools was carried out by the ViraFEST assay before sequencing. Culture proceeded for nine to ten days, and CD4+ T cells were then isolated. As their vaccination, participants received two doses of either BNT162b2 or mRNA-1273. These TCRs' antigens remain unknown. This specimen was CD4+ T cells from PBMCs cultured with HCoV-OC43 spike peptides, taken after COVID-19 vaccination. Subset here: HCoV-OC43 spike overlapping peptide pool stimulation. The receptors here all came from a human donor who received a COVID-19 vaccine.

This chain uses TRBV5-1 with TRBJ1-4, with 7 bases matching TRBD1. The CDR3 consists of 17 residues. Trimming took 1 base from V and 0 from J; bases not matched to a gene: 6. Germline V gives CDR1 SGHRS, CDR2 YFSETQ. CDR3 nucleotides: TGCGCCAGCAGCTTGTCGACAGGGCCTGCAACTAATGAAAAACTGTTTTTT. This gives the protein CASSLSTGPATNEKLFF.

This clone was seen once. This rearrangement joins TRBV6-5 to TRBJ1-5; D may be TRBD1 (5 bases). The V gene's germline CDR1 is MNHEY and CDR2 SVGAGI. With 7 bases removed from V and 4 bases from J, the gap between germline ends came to 14 bases. This CDR3 comprises 14 residues. The chain's CDR3 is CASNDRGVNQPQHF. CDR3 nucleotides: TGTGCCAGCAACGACCGGGGGGTGAATCAGCCCCAGCATTTT.

The genes are TRBV29-1 and TRBJ1-4; 9 nucleotides line up with TRBD1. CDR1 SQVTM and CDR2 ANQGSEA come from the germline V gene. V shed 7 bases, J shed 3 bases, and the junction held 3 bases outside the gene matches. There are 13 residues in the CDR3. This chain's CDR3 is CSGGDRANEKLFF. The CDR3 DNA sequence: TGCAGCGGAGGGGACAGGGCTAATGAAAAACTGTTTTTT.

The chain has TRBV6-5 and TRBJ2-7; unclear D gene. The CDR3 runs 12 residues. The V end lost 8 bases, the J end lost 3 bases, and 11 bases lay between the germline ends. Germline loops: CDR1 MNHEY, CDR2 SVGAGI. The CDR3 sequence: CASRLQDYEQYV. As DNA, the CDR3 is TGTGCCAGCCGGTTACAAGACTACGAGCAGTACGTC.

The chain carries TRBV2 and TRBJ1-1, with D perhaps matching TRBD1 (5 bases). Trimming removed 4 bases at V and 4 bases at J, with 13 bases between. Germline values: CDR1 SNHLY, CDR2 FYNNEI. This CDR3 comprises 14 residues. The CDR3 loop is CASSAVAGTTEAFF. CDR3 in DNA: TGTGCCAGCAGTGCAGTGGCAGGGACCACTGAAGCTTTCTTT.

The chain carries TRBV29-1 and TRBJ1-2, with a weak D call TRBD1 (6 bases). Germline CDR1 reads SQVTM; CDR2 reads ANQGSEA. This CDR3 has 16 amino acids. The germline V and J ends were trimmed by 5 bases and 2 bases, with 21 bases remaining between them. The CDR3: CSVPKRGGAKNYGYTF. The CDR3 bases are TGCAGCGTTCCGAAGCGCGGGGGGGCTAAAAACTATGGCTACACCTTC.

This clone has just one count. In DNA, the CDR3 is TGTGCCAGCAGCTTAGCGCCAGGGAGCTCCTACGAGCAGTACGTC. This codes for CASSLAPGSSYEQYV. V usage is TRBV7-6 and J usage is TRBJ2-7; D is possibly TRBD1 or TRBD2 (5 bases each). V was trimmed by 0 bases and J by 0 bases, leaving 9 bases between them. The CDR3 totals 15 residues. Looked up from germline, CDR1 is SGHVS and CDR2 is FNYEAQ.

V is TRBV7-3 and J is TRBJ1-1, with a weak D call TRBD1 (6 bases). The CDR3 runs to 15 residues. The V gene's germline CDR1 is SGHTA and CDR2 FQGTGA. Deletions cut 2 bases from V and 4 bases from J, with 14 bases between. For the CDR3, the DNA is TGTGCCAGCAGCTTATCGGGGGCGGGTGGCACTGAAGCTTTCTTT. It translates to CASSLSGAGGTEAFF. The entire variable domain, with the rest obtained from reference TRBV7-3 and TRBJ1-1, is as follows: GAGVSQTPSNKVTEKGKYVELRCDPISGHTALYWYRQSLGQGPEFLIYFQGTGAADDSGLPNDRFFAVRPEGSVSTLKIQRTERGDSAVYLCASSLSGAGGTEAFFGQGTRLTVV.

This chain joins TRBV2 and TRBJ2-3, with 7 bases aligning to TRBD1. V lost 6 bases, J lost 7 bases, and 4 bases stayed unmatched. Germline V lookup: CDR1 SNHLY, CDR2 FYNNEI. The CDR3 length is 12 residues. CDR3 loop: CASSLQGNTQYF. The CDR3 bases are TGTGCCAGCAGCTTACAGGGGAATACGCAGTATTTT.

This rearrangement joins TRBV19 to TRBJ1-5; D unclear. From germline, CDR1 is LNHDA and CDR2 SQIVND (reference sequence). V was trimmed by 3 bases and J by 4 bases, leaving 13 bases between them. The length of the CDR3 is 15 residues. The CDR3 loop is CASSIVRGNNQPQHF. The CDR3 bases are TGTGCCAGTAGTATTGTTCGGGGAAATAATCAGCCCCAGCATTTT.

Here the CDR3 reads CSVPLAGVTDTQYF. CDR3 sequence (DNA): TGCAGCGTCCCACTAGCGGGGGTGACAGATACGCAGTATTTT. The chain is built from TRBV29-1 and TRBJ2-3, with 11 bases matching TRBD2. CDR1 is SQVTM, CDR2 ANQGSEA, per germline. J was trimmed by 3 bases and V by 6 bases; bases with no gene match: 5. CDR3 length equals 14 residues.

Written as DNA, the CDR3 is TGTGCCAGCAGTCGAGACGCTAACTCCTACGAGCAGTACGTC. Translated: CASSRDANSYEQYV. V and J are TRBV27 and TRBJ2-7, with D hard to call. The germline V gene encodes CDR1 MNHEY and CDR2 SMNVEV (reference sequence). The CDR3 has 14 amino acids. V gave up 5 bases and J gave up 0 bases, with 11 bases separating them.

The genes are TRBV6-5 and TRBJ2-1; no firm D call. Germline loops: CDR1 MNHEY, CDR2 SVGAGI. V lost 9 bases and J 0 bases, leaving 9 bases between the germline ends. There are 13 residues in the CDR3. The DNA for the CDR3 is TGTGCCAGTCTGACCATCTCCTACAATGAGCAGTTCTTC. Protein sequence: CASLTISYNEQFF.

The genes are TRBV3-1 (or the pseudogene TRBV3-2) and TRBJ1-1, with D perhaps TRBD1 (6 bases). The length of the CDR3 is 14 residues. Germline V gene data show CDR1 as LGHDT and CDR2 as YNNKEL (reference sequence). The V and J ends lost 2 bases and 4 bases respectively, with 11 bases between them. The CDR3 DNA sequence: TGTGCCAGCAGCCAAATAACAGGGCTCACTGAAGCTTTCTTT. As protein: CASSQITGLTEAFF.

The genes are TRBV5-8 and TRBJ2-5; 7 nucleotides align to TRBD1. The germline V gene encodes CDR1 SGHTS and CDR2 YDEGEE. The CDR3 totals 16 residues. Unmatched junction bases numbered 12, after V lost 5 bases and J lost 2 bases. This chain's CDR3 is CASRPGTDSSQETQYF. CDR3 DNA: TGTGCCAGCAGACCCGGGACAGACTCTTCTCAAGAGACCCAGTACTTC.

This clone was counted a single time. The chain carries TRBV24-1 and TRBJ2-3, with D possibly TRBD1 on 5 matching bases. Germline CDR1 reads KGHDR; CDR2 reads SFDVKD. V lost 1 base to trimming and J lost 1 base, with 8 bases between them. The CDR3 loop spans 15 amino acids. The CDR3 spells CATSDFRRGTDTQYF. The CDR3 DNA is TGTGCCACCAGTGATTTCCGCAGGGGCACAGATACGCAGTATTTT.

This clone came up a few times. The V gene is TRBV5-4, the J gene TRBJ1-2; 10 nucleotides line up with TRBD1. Germline V gene sequence: CDR1 SGHNT, CDR2 YYREEE (reference sequence). The CDR3 runs 15 residues. V shed 3 bases and J 2 bases; nucleotides not matched to a gene: 4. CDR3 region: CASSSGTGANYGYTF. As DNA, the CDR3 is TGTGCCAGCAGCTCGGGGACAGGGGCGAACTATGGCTACACCTTC.

The rearrangement joins TRBV12-3 or TRBV12-4 to TRBJ1-6; D uncertain. V was trimmed by 5 bases and J by 9 bases, leaving 11 bases between them. There are 13 residues in the CDR3. For the CDR3, the DNA is TGTGCCAGCAGTCCTGCCTCAGTTTCACCCCTCCACTTT. Amino acids: CASSPASVSPLHF.

The V and J genes are TRBV5-8 and TRBJ1-1; 9 bases are shared with TRBD1. The length of the CDR3 is 15 residues. With 4 bases clipped from V and 1 base from J, the junction kept 5 bases outside the gene matches. Germline V gene data show CDR1 as SGHTS and CDR2 as YDEGEE. The CDR3 protein is CASSLWTGANTEAFF. For the CDR3, the DNA is TGTGCCAGCAGCCTATGGACAGGGGCGAACACTGAAGCTTTCTTT.

The V call is TRBV2, the J call TRBJ2-2; 9 bases align to TRBD2. Germline values: CDR1 SNHLY, CDR2 FYNNEI. Germline trimming cut 5 bases from V and 4 bases from J; bases unmatched to any gene: 5. The CDR3 covers 15 residues. Here the CDR3 reads CASSRTSAITGELFF. The CDR3 coding sequence is TGTGCCAGCAGTCGGACTAGCGCTATCACCGGGGAGCTGTTTTTT.

The chain uses TRBV19 and TRBJ2-5, with a weak D call TRBD2 (5 bases). Germline V gene lookup returns CDR1 LNHDA and CDR2 SQIVND (reference sequence). V lost 3 bases to trimming and J lost 1 base, with 9 bases between them. The CDR3 is made up of 14 amino acids. CDR3 in amino acids: CASSMWETQETQYF. DNA for the CDR3: TGTGCCAGTAGTATGTGGGAGACCCAAGAGACCCAGTACTTC.

V gene TRBV7-8 combines with J gene TRBJ2-3; a possible D gene is TRBD2 (5 bases). CDR1 SGHVS and CDR2 FQNEAQ come from the germline V gene. CDR3 size: 13 residues. V was shortened by 8 bases and J by 2 bases, with 11 bases between the two germline ends. CDR3 nucleotide sequence: TGTGCCAGCCGTAGAGCGGTCACAGATACGCAGTATTTT. Translation gives CASRRAVTDTQYF. Combining the CDR3 with reference TRBV7-8 and TRBJ2-3 gives the whole variable domain GAGVSQSPRYKVAKRGQDVALRCDPISGHVSLFWYQQALGQGPEFLTYFQNEAQLDKSGLPSDRFFAERPEGSVSTLKIQRTQQEDSAVYLCASRRAVTDTQYFGPGTRLTVL.

The chain joins TRBV7-9 to TRBJ2-5, with D tentatively TRBD1 or TRBD2 (5 bases each). V lost 5 bases, J lost 9 bases, and 22 bases lay in between. The germline V gene has CDR1 SEHNR and CDR2 FQNEAQ (reference sequence). The CDR3 has 15 residues. The CDR3 reads CASSPPPGQQRAQYF. For the CDR3, the DNA is TGTGCCAGCAGCCCCCCTCCGGGGCAACAAAGGGCCCAGTACTTC. Full variable domain (missing parts from reference TRBV7-9 and TRBJ2-5): DTGVSQNPRHKITKRGQNVTFRCDPISEHNRLYWYRQTLGQGPEFLTYFQNEAQLEKSRLLSDRFSAERPKGSFSTLEIQRTEQGDSAMYLCASSPPPGQQRAQYFGPGTRLLVL.

The CDR3 DNA reads as TGCGCCAGCAGCCAATATGACAGCTACTCTGGAAACACCATATATTTT. Translated, it gives CASSQYDSYSGNTIYF. The rearrangement uses TRBV4-1 and TRBJ1-3; tentative D call: TRBD1 (5 bases). CDR3 size: 16 residues. Trimming took off 2 bases at V and 0 bases at J, with 11 bases between the two ends. CDR1 MGHRA and CDR2 YSYEKL come from the germline V gene.

The chain recombines TRBV11-1 with TRBJ2-3; D is possibly TRBD2 (6 bases). The V end was cut by 6 bases, the J end by 1 base, with 11 bases between. The CDR3 has 14 residues. Germline loops: CDR1 SGHAT, CDR2 FQDESV (reference sequence). CDR3 in amino acids: CASSRDFGTDTQYF. In DNA, the CDR3 is TGTGCCAGCAGTCGGGACTTTGGCACAGATACGCAGTATTTT.

A word on this clone: At one end the junction does not follow the germline gene, possibly because of a read error. The V call is TRBV3-1 (or the pseudogene TRBV3-2), the J call TRBJ1-5, with a possible D match to TRBD1 (6 bases). The length of the CDR3 is 19 residues. Germline CDR1 LGHDT, CDR2 YNNKEL (reference sequence). DNA of the CDR3: TGTGTCAGCAGCCATAAAACCGATGACAGGCCAAGCCCCAATCAGCCCCAGCATTTT. Translation: CVSSHKTDDRPSPNQPQHF.

The rearrangement links TRBV25-1 to TRBJ1-4; D uncertain. Trimming cost V 2 bases and J 8 bases, with 12 bases left between them. Per the germline V gene, CDR1 is MGHDK and CDR2 is SYGVNS. The CDR3 is made up of 14 amino acids. For the CDR3, the DNA is TGTGCCAGCAGTGAAGGGCAGGAAGTCGAAAAACTGTTTTTT. Amino acids: CASSEGQEVEKLFF. Together with reference TRBV25-1 and TRBJ1-4, the CDR3 gives the full variable domain: EADIYQTPRYLVIGTGKKITLECSQTMGHDKMYWYQQDPGMELHLIHYSYGVNSTEKGDLSSESTVSRIRTEHFPLTLESARPSHTSQYLCASSEGQEVEKLFFGSGTQLSVL.

The chain recombines TRBV5-4 with TRBJ1-1; a weak D match, TRBD1 (5 bases). Germline loops: CDR1 SGHNT, CDR2 YYREEE (reference sequence). Trimming shortened V by 4 bases and J by 4 bases, and 14 bases separated the two germline ends. This CDR3 is built from 14 residues. The CDR3 DNA is TGTGCCAGCAGCGCCGATCGGCAGGGCACTGAAGCTTTCTTT. This encodes CASSADRQGTEAFF. The full variable domain, rest sourced from reference TRBV5-4 and TRBJ1-1, is ETGVTQSPTHLIKTRGQQVTLRCSSQSGHNTVSWYQQALGQGPQFIFQYYREEENGRGNFPPRFSGLQFPNYSSELNVNALELDDSALYLCASSADRQGTEAFFGQGTRLTVV.

This rearrangement joins TRBV18 to TRBJ2-5; no reliable D call. Germline CDR1 and CDR2: KGHSH and LQKENI. This CDR3 is 17 amino acids long. Trimming removed 1 base from V and 1 base from J, with 16 bases in between. DNA of the CDR3: TGTGCCAGCTCACCACTTCAATCTGTCCTAGTCCAAGAGACCCAGTACTTC. Protein sequence: CASSPLQSVLVQETQYF.

The CDR3 is CASSLVGLDGYTF. CDR3 sequence (DNA): TGCGCCAGCAGCTTGGTAGGTTTGGATGGCTACACCTTC. V is TRBV5-1 and J is TRBJ1-2; D remains unclear. The V end lost 0 bases, the J end lost 6 bases, and 9 bases lay between the germline ends. The CDR3 has 13 amino acids. The germline V gene has CDR1 SGHRS and CDR2 YFSETQ. Full variable domain (missing parts from reference TRBV5-1 and TRBJ1-2): KAGVTQTPRYLIKTRGQQVTLSCSPISGHRSVSWYQQTPGQGLQFLFEYFSETQRNKGNFPGRFSGRQFSNSRSEMNVSTLELGDSALYLCASSLVGLDGYTFGSGTRLTVV.

The chain joins TRBV5-4 to TRBJ1-1; the D gene is possibly TRBD1 (6 bases). The V gene lost 0 bases and the J gene lost 0 bases, with 9 bases spanning the gap. There are 15 residues in the CDR3. Looked up from germline, CDR1 is SGHNT and CDR2 is YYREEE (reference sequence). The CDR3 reads CASSLARDMNTEAFF. In nucleotides, the CDR3 is TGTGCCAGCAGCTTGGCCAGGGACATGAACACTGAAGCTTTCTTT.

This clone was seen a single time. V usage is TRBV5-1 and J usage is TRBJ2-4; D perhaps matches TRBD1 (5 bases). The V end lost 1 base, the J end lost 7 bases, and 9 bases lay between the germline ends. This CDR3 has 13 residues. The germline V gene has CDR1 SGHRS and CDR2 YFSETQ. DNA of the CDR3: TGCGCCAGCAGCTTGTTACAGGACAACATTCAGTACTTC. Residues: CASSLLQDNIQYF. Full variable domain (rest looked up from reference TRBV5-1 and TRBJ2-4): KAGVTQTPRYLIKTRGQQVTLSCSPISGHRSVSWYQQTPGQGLQFLFEYFSETQRNKGNFPGRFSGRQFSNSRSEMNVSTLELGDSALYLCASSLLQDNIQYFGAGTRLSVL.